This T cell receptor beta chain was retrieved from a study of cytomegalovirus exposure and HLA in healthy donors. CDR1 SGHDT and CDR2 YYEEEE come from the germline V gene. The CDR3 consists of 14 residues. V lost 4 bases to trimming and J lost 1 base; unmatched junction nucleotides: 3. 60 Vbeta and 13 Jbeta primers were used in PCR. Profiling relied on immunoSEQ multiplex PCR, and the TCRdb table lists in-frame clones only, not all of them. The sample contains about 130,000 clones, roughly 78% of which appear only once. Those who donated were healthy bone marrow donors. The receptor's source is a middle-aged man in good health and CMV-seronegative. The sequenced sample consisted of PBMCs. V gene TRBV5-6 combines with J gene TRBJ2-5; 8 nucleotides agree with TRBD1. The CDR3 coding sequence is TGTGCCAGCAGCCGGACAGGGACCCAAGAGACCCAGTACTTC. It encodes CASSRTGTQETQYF. The full variable domain, its missing parts supplied by reference TRBV5-6 and TRBJ2-5, is DAGVTQSPTHLIKTRGQQVTLRCSPKSGHDTVSWYQQALGQGPQFIFQYYEEEERQRGNFPDRFSGHQFPNYSSELNVNALLLGDSALYLCASSRTGTQETQYFGPGTRLLVL.